This T cell receptor beta chain was obtained from a study of cytomegalovirus exposure and HLA in healthy donors. Study-wide results and limits: Across donors, most TCRs were seen rarely, yet some public ones were widespread.

Per the germline V gene, CDR1 is MNHEY and CDR2 is SVGAGI. Trimming shortened V by 6 bases and J by 6 bases, and 20 bases separated the two germline ends. The CDR3 is 15 residues long. Remarks on this clone: Its target is unknown.

A multiplex PCR was run with 60 Vbeta primers and 13 Jbeta primers. The protocol was immunoSEQ multiplex PCR, while the TCRdb copy is restricted to in-frame clones and leaves out a portion. The sample carries around 140,000 clones, approximately 82% recorded once. Though nominally healthy at sampling, donors likely had unrecorded immune exposures. The TCR originated in a man aged 25-45 years in good health and CMV-seropositive. The material sequenced was PBMCs. The chain recombines TRBV6-5 with TRBJ1-1, with D possibly TRBD1 on 5 matching bases. CDR3 DNA: TGTGCCAGCAGATCCTTTCGTGGGGGGGTGCCTGAAGCTTTCTTT. Translation gives CASRSFRGGVPEAFF.